This record concerns one T cell receptor beta chain sequence. Its antigen is undetermined. Method: immunoSEQ multiplex PCR; TCRdb's copy keeps in-frame clones and lacks some. The sample yields 15,000 to 25,000 clones, 77% seen once. The CDR3 length is 17 residues. The junction had 15 bases not matched to a gene; V was cut back by 2 bases and J by 9 bases. CDR1 is LNHDA and CDR2 is SQIVND in the germline V gene (reference sequence). This sample is drawn from a study of CD4 T cells in relation to SARS-CoV-2 and coronaviruses. Study at large: Negative control cultures got HIV-1 Nef peptides or no peptide. Shared crossreactive spike epitopes were mapped to their HLA restriction.

The unexposed donors gave CD4+ T cells in about 2011-2018, prior to COVID-19. The cells were cultured for about ten days before CD4+ T cells were isolated. Unexposed-donor CD4+ T cells were probed with SARS-CoV-2 S/N and four cold-coronavirus spikes, cells permitting. Study findings and constraints: The cross-reactivity analysis covered only spike protein, not other viral proteins.

The chain has TRBV19 and TRBJ2-1; 8 bases match TRBD2. The sequence was obtained from a human donor in good health. Material: CD4+ T cells from PBMCs, cultured in vitro. As DNA, the CDR3 is TGTGCCAGTAGTATAAGCTGGGTCGCGGGAGGCCCGCCTGAGCAGTTCTTC. It encodes CASSISWVAGGPPEQFF.